This TCR beta chain was documented in a study of response to subunit inactivated influenza vaccine. TCRdb processed the RT-PCR reads anew with MiXCR; each CDR3 protein has one entry. The sample has about 300,000 distinct CDR3 sequences; just over 20% are singletons. The CDR3 spans 18 residues. The germline V gene encodes CDR1 MDHEN and CDR2 SYDVKM. V was trimmed by 2 bases and J by 0 bases, leaving 18 bases between them. This TCR was recovered from a man aged 50-75 years who received an inactivated influenza vaccine. V gene TRBV28 combines with J gene TRBJ2-3; D uncertain. This specimen consisted of PBMCs from blood, obtained less than 22 months after vaccination. The DNA of the CDR3 is TGTGCCAGCAGTTTAATAGTAGGGCCCCTTTATAGCACAGATACGCAGTATTTT. Translation: CASSLIVGPLYSTDTQYF.